This entry lists 22 T cell receptor beta chains sequenced from one sample in a study of blood T cell repertoires in COVID-19. The method was immunoSEQ multiplex PCR; TCRdb's version includes in-frame clones alone and lacks a portion of them. The sample includes approximately 80,000 clones, about 88% of them seen just once. Sequencing input: peripheral blood. These receptors originate from a human donor in a cohort sampled during active COVID-19.

V is TRBV5-4 and J is TRBJ1-3, with TRBD1 matching 7 bases. This CDR3 is built from 15 residues. CDR1 SGHNT and CDR2 YYREEE come from the germline V gene (reference sequence). V dropped 6 bases and J dropped 0; count of bases not matched to a gene: 6. The CDR3: CASTQGGLSGNTIYF. The CDR3 coding sequence is TGTGCCAGCACCCAGGGGGGACTCTCTGGAAACACCATATATTTT.

The chain carries TRBV18 and TRBJ2-2, with 7 bases identical to TRBD1. Germline values: CDR1 KGHSH, CDR2 LQKENI. The length of the CDR3 is 14 residues. Losses at the gene ends were 6 bases for V and 3 bases for J; bases not matched to a gene: 4. This chain's CDR3 is CASSTGRDTGELFF. CDR3 DNA sequence: TGTGCCAGCTCGACAGGGAGAGACACCGGGGAGCTGTTTTTT.

The chain couples TRBV6-5 to TRBJ1-1, with unresolved D. Germline CDR1 and CDR2: MNHEY and SVGAGI. The CDR3 consists of 14 residues. V shed 0 bases and J shed 1 base, with 6 bases lying between them. Here the CDR3 reads CASSYSIRNTEAFF. The CDR3 nucleotides read TGTGCCAGCAGTTACTCGATTAGGAACACTGAAGCTTTCTTT.

The rearrangement links TRBV2 to TRBJ2-3; 7 bases line up with TRBD2. Germline-derived CDR1 and CDR2 are SNHLY and FYNNEI. The V and J ends lost 4 bases and 4 bases, in that order; junction bases with no gene match: 14. The CDR3 is made up of 17 amino acids. The CDR3 sequence is CASSVRNSGSGPDTQYF. In nucleotides, the CDR3 is TGTGCCAGCAGTGTCCGTAATAGCGGGTCAGGGCCAGATACGCAGTATTTT.

The V and J genes are TRBV9 and TRBJ1-4, with 7 bases fitting TRBD1. Germline loops: CDR1 SGDLS, CDR2 YYNGEE. This CDR3 region has 16 residues. With V trimmed by 4 bases and J by 5 bases, 11 bases remained unmatched. The CDR3 DNA reads as TGTGCCAGCAGCACCGTCGGGACAGTTGGCAATGAAAAACTGTTTTTT. It is translated as CASSTVGTVGNEKLFF.

This clone was seen a handful of times. The rearrangement joins TRBV5-1 to TRBJ2-1; 9 nucleotides align to TRBD1. Germline lookup yields CDR1 SGHRS and CDR2 YFSETQ. V trimming: 3 bases; J trimming: 0 bases; junction bases outside the gene matches: 4. This CDR3 has 16 residues. The CDR3 DNA follows: TGCGCCAGCAGCTGGACAGGGGTTAGCTCCTACAATGAGCAGTTCTTC. This translates into CASSWTGVSSYNEQFF.

V gene TRBV14 combines with J gene TRBJ1-4; weak D call: TRBD1 (6 bases). Germline V CDR1 and CDR2: SGHDN, FVKESK. Trimming cost V 4 bases and J 4 bases, with 16 bases left between them. The length of the CDR3 is 16 residues. For the CDR3, the DNA is TGTGCCAGCAGCCGAATGACCGGGACACTTAATGAAAAACTGTTTTTT. It translates to CASSRMTGTLNEKLFF.

The CDR3 DNA follows: TGTGCCAGCAGCTTAGGGCTAGCGGGGAACTCCTACAATGAGCAGTTCTTC. Residues: CASSLGLAGNSYNEQFF. This chain joins TRBV7-3 and TRBJ2-1, with 9 bases that match TRBD2. Losses at the gene ends were 2 bases for V and 0 bases for J; bases not matched to a gene: 5. Germline CDR1 is SGHTA and CDR2 is FQGTGA. The length of the CDR3 is 17 residues.

The count of this clone is one. This chain connects TRBV30 to TRBJ2-7, with 9 bases aligning to TRBD1. Looked up from germline, CDR1 is GTSNPN and CDR2 is SVGIG (reference sequence). Unmatched junction bases numbered 2, after V lost 0 bases and J lost 2 bases. The CDR3 contains 14 residues. CDR3 sequence: CAWSVGTGTYEQYF. The CDR3 DNA reads as TGTGCCTGGAGTGTAGGGACAGGGACCTACGAGCAGTACTTC. Full variable domain (rest looked up from reference TRBV30 and TRBJ2-7): SQTIHQWPATLVQPVGSPLSLECTVEGTSNPNLYWYRQAAGRGLQLLFYSVGIGQISSEVPQNLSASRPQDRQFILSSKKLLLSDSGFYLCAWSVGTGTYEQYFGPGTRLTVT.

This clone has more than one count but fewer than ten. The CDR3 bases are TGTGCCAGCAGCGCGTTACCAACTTACGAGCAGTACTTC. Protein: CASSALPTYEQYF. The chain combines TRBV2 with TRBJ2-7; no clear D. The CDR3 sequence is 13 residues long. V dropped 6 bases and J dropped 4 bases, with 13 bases sitting between them. Germline CDR1 and CDR2: SNHLY and FYNNEI.

This clone has just a few counts. Other DNA sequences in this specimen translate into the identical CDR3. This chain joins TRBV27 and TRBJ1-5; 10 nucleotides agree with TRBD1. CDR3 length equals 14 residues. Germline CDR1 MNHEY, CDR2 SMNVEV (reference sequence). V shed 5 bases, J shed 4 bases, and the junction held 2 bases outside the gene matches. The CDR3 sequence is CASSRTGGNQPQHF. CDR3 DNA sequence: TGTGCCAGCAGTCGGACAGGGGGAAATCAGCCCCAGCATTTT.

This clone was detected ten times or more. The chain couples TRBV5-1 to TRBJ2-7; 8 bases map to TRBD1. The CDR3 is 16 amino acids. V trimming: 3 bases; J trimming: 0 bases; junction bases outside the gene matches: 8. Germline V gene lookup returns CDR1 SGHRS and CDR2 YFSETQ. CDR3 bases: TGCGCCAGCAGCTCCCGCCGCGACAGGGGCTCCTACGAGCAGTACTTC. It is translated as CASSSRRDRGSYEQYF.

The chain uses TRBV6-5 and TRBJ1-5; possible D gene TRBD1, 5 bases. The length of the CDR3 is 14 residues. Germline-derived CDR1 and CDR2 are MNHEY and SVGAGI. V dropped 6 bases and J dropped 3 bases, with 12 bases sitting between them. CDR3 nucleotide sequence: TGTGCCAGCAGCAGGGTGGGGATCAATCAGCCCCAGCATTTT. Protein product: CASSRVGINQPQHF.

This chain joins TRBV7-2 and TRBJ2-1; 10 bases match TRBD2. V shed 2 bases, J shed 0 bases, and the junction held 10 bases outside the gene matches. The CDR3 spans 19 residues. From germline, CDR1 is SGHTA and CDR2 FQGNSA. In nucleotides, the CDR3 is TGTGCCAGCAGCTTATTTATGACTAGCGGGCCCAGCTCCTACAATGAGCAGTTCTTC. Its protein is CASSLFMTSGPSSYNEQFF.

The chain carries TRBV3-1 (or the pseudogene TRBV3-2) and TRBJ2-7, with 9 positions matching TRBD2. The germline gives CDR1 LGHDT, CDR2 YNNKEL (reference sequence). CDR3 size: 15 residues. V lost 2 bases to trimming and J lost 3 bases; unmatched junction nucleotides: 5. The DNA of the CDR3 is TGTGCCAGCAGCCAACCGGGACTAGCTAACTACGAGCAGTACTTC. This translates into CASSQPGLANYEQYF.

V usage is TRBV27 and J usage is TRBJ2-1; 7 nucleotides match TRBD1. Germline CDR1 is MNHEY and CDR2 is SMNVEV (reference sequence). There are 12 residues in the CDR3. V lost 5 bases to trimming and J lost 8 bases; unmatched junction nucleotides: 3. The CDR3 DNA is TGTGCCAGCAGTGGAACAGGGGATGAGCAGTTCTTC. The encoded protein is CASSGTGDEQFF.

The gene calls are TRBV19 and TRBJ1-5; 7 nucleotides align to TRBD1. V lost 5 bases to trimming and J lost 4 bases; unmatched junction nucleotides: 5. The CDR3 is made up of 14 amino acids. The germline gives CDR1 LNHDA, CDR2 SQIVND (reference sequence). CDR3 coding DNA: TGTGCCAGTAGTGGGGGGACAGATAATCAGCCCCAGCATTTT. It translates to CASSGGTDNQPQHF.

The chain has TRBV2 and TRBJ1-5; 7 bases are shared with TRBD1. The junction had 4 bases not matched to a gene; V was cut back by 1 base and J by 7 bases. Germline V gives CDR1 SNHLY, CDR2 FYNNEI. This CDR3 is 14 amino acids long. CDR3 sequence: CASSEGQGGQPQHF. The CDR3, as DNA: TGTGCCAGCAGTGAAGGACAGGGAGGACAGCCCCAGCATTTT.

This clone is a singleton in its sample. This rearrangement joins TRBV5-1 to TRBJ2-2; 8 bases line up with TRBD1. V dropped 4 bases and J dropped 7; count of bases not matched to a gene: 6. Germline V gene sequence: CDR1 SGHRS, CDR2 YFSETQ. The CDR3 length is 14 residues. The CDR3 DNA is TGCGCCAGCAGCCAATCACAGGGGGTCGGGGAGCTGTTTTTT. Translated: CASSQSQGVGELFF.

The V and J genes are TRBV7-6 and TRBJ2-5; D is unclear. This CDR3 contains 13 residues. Germline V gives CDR1 SGHVS, CDR2 FNYEAQ. V was trimmed by 2 bases and J by 1 base, leaving 5 bases between them. The CDR3 loop is CASSLPSQETQYF. CDR3 coding DNA: TGTGCCAGCAGCTTACCCAGCCAAGAGACCCAGTACTTC.

V gene TRBV7-2 combines with J gene TRBJ2-5; 7 positions match TRBD2. In germline, CDR1 is SGHTA, CDR2 FQGNSA. There are 15 residues in the CDR3. The ends lost 1 base at V and 4 bases at J; junction bases unmatched: 6. The CDR3 DNA is TGTGCCAGCAGCTTAGTTCGAGCGGGGAGAGAGACCCAGTACTTC. Amino acids: CASSLVRAGRETQYF.

V and J are TRBV6-5 and TRBJ1-5; 8 bases agree with TRBD1. Per the germline V gene, CDR1 is MNHEY and CDR2 is SVGAGI. The J segment lost 6 bases and the V segment lost 5 bases, leaving 9 bases of the junction unmatched. The CDR3 has 15 amino acids. CDR3 DNA sequence: TGTGCCAGCAGTACTTACCGTGGACAGGGTCAGCCCCAGCATTTT. Its protein is CASSTYRGQGQPQHF.